Only a few counts were recorded for the clone carrying this TCR beta chain. Its cognate antigen is unknown. This sample was taken from a study of molecular identifiers for immune sequencing clone quantification. Study-level findings and limits: Clones above 20 RNA copies contained over 99% of effector molecules and under 1% of naive molecules.

Naive CD8 T cells, phenotype CD8+CD4-CCR7+CD45RA+, were sorted. This CDR3 comprises 14 residues. Trimming left V 3 bases short and J 2 bases short, with 11 bases between. Listed TCR primers, together with previously described methods, were used for the bulk TCR libraries. TCRdb reprocessed the PCR reads via MiXCR and lists one record per CDR3 protein. Among approximately 670,000 distinct CDR3 sequences listed, 15% to 20% were seen once. The chain recombines TRBV12-3 or TRBV12-4 with TRBJ2-7; D call uncertain. Sequencing was done on a sample of naive CD8+ T cells from blood, with Jurkat cell RNA spiked in. The subset is: FACS-sorted CD8+CD4-CCR7+CD45RA+ naive T cells. The sequence came from a human donor in good health. Some libraries in this study had Jurkat cell RNA spiked in. CDR3 in amino acids: CASSFRDPTYEQYF. The CDR3 bases are TGTGCCAGCAGTTTTCGCGACCCGACCTACGAGCAGTACTTC.